One T cell receptor (beta chain) is described in this entry. The data were taken from a study of blood T cell repertoires in COVID-19. Overall study: COVID-19 samples collected from the United States, Italy and Spain covered acute and convalescent phases.

V was clipped by 3 bases and J by 4 bases; unmatched bases: 1. Germline CDR1 SGHRS, CDR2 YFSETQ. The CDR3 has 14 amino acids. Original methodology: Researchers report that nucleated cell counts were estimated from reference gene primer amplification. Clones were sequenced by immunoSEQ multiplex PCR, and TCRdb holds only the in-frame ones, with some missing. The V and J calls and clone size were taken over from that table, and D and trimming were inferred from the DNA. Of over 200,000 clones listed, 70% to 90% were seen once; the top ten hold roughly a sixth. Enrolled through a virtual design, the participants were between about 18 and 100 years of age and came from about two dozen US areas. Cohorts were assigned according to the clinical history that participants reported.

Sample: PBMCs or T cells enriched from blood (not recorded which). The clonotype comes from a man aged 18 to 30 who had recovered from COVID-19. The chain employs TRBV5-1 and TRBJ1-6; the match to TRBD1 covers 7 bases. The CDR3 region has the DNA TGCGCCAGCAGCTCGGGACAGTATAATTCACCCCTCCACTTT. It is translated as CASSSGQYNSPLHF.